This T cell receptor (beta chain) was retrieved from a study of Ad26.COV2.S vaccination and SARS-CoV-2 variants. Regarding treatment: 15 to 20 received Ad26.COV2.S at low or high dose, single or two shots; about 5 received placebo; per-sample allocation not given. The samples date from day 63 after the first vaccine or placebo injection. J lost 3 bases, V lost 5 bases, and 4 bases had no gene match. This CDR3 spans 14 amino acids. Germline-derived CDR1 and CDR2 are MNHEY and SMNVEV (reference sequence). Assay: immunoSEQ multiplex PCR; the TCRdb copy retains only in-frame clones and omits some. Found here are over 250,000 clones, over 75% of them singletons; the top ten hold 3% to 4%.

The receptor comes from a person between 18 and 65 years old who received the Ad26.COV2.S COVID-19 vaccine or a placebo. The chain is built from TRBV27 and TRBJ2-7; 10 bases align to TRBD1. Sequences were derived from peripheral blood, sampled in a trial of Ad26.COV2.S vaccine versus placebo. CDR3 amino acids: CASSPGQGFYEQYF. In DNA form, the CDR3 reads TGTGCCAGCAGTCCGGGACAGGGGTTCTACGAGCAGTACTTC.